This TCR beta chain was retrieved from a study of Tregs in tolerant kidney transplant recipients. Germline V CDR1 and CDR2: SEHNR, FQNEAQ (reference sequence). This CDR3 comprises 16 residues. Measured with immunoSEQ multiplex PCR; TCRdb has only the in-frame clones, and not every one. The data contain some 15,000 clones, roughly 77% of them seen just once; the ten biggest clones take up about 1.7%. Before regulatory T cell sorting, thawed PBMCs rested overnight at 37°C in approximately 200 IU/ml IL-2. With regard to this clone: The junction differs from germline at one of its ends, possibly a read error.

Sample: Tregs from blood, taken before the transplant. This sequence was found in a human donor who received a combined kidney and bone marrow transplant. The chain carries TRBV7-9 and TRBJ1-2; 9 bases match TRBD1. The CDR3 reads CVSSSRNGQGLYGYTF. The CDR3 DNA sequence: TGTGTCAGCAGCTCCCGAAATGGACAGGGGCTCTATGGCTACACCTTC.